This T cell receptor (beta chain) was identified in a study of memory CD4+ T cells and cytomegalovirus serostatus. Study-level background: This sample comes from healthy Belgian adults, several CMV seropositive, approximately 24 seronegative.

The germline V gene encodes CDR1 SGHDT and CDR2 YYEEEE. V gave up 0 bases and J gave up 7 bases, with 10 bases separating them. CDR3 length equals 13 residues. Note on this clone: Its antigen remains unidentified.

The sort gate was single viable CD3+CD4+CD8-CD45RO+ cells for memory CD4+ T cells. This table comes from immunoSEQ multiplex PCR, and its TCRdb copy is limited to in-frame clones, with some not included. The sample has 40,000 or so clones; around 78% are singletons. General study points: CMV serostatus prediction reached median AUC approximately 0.95, or 0.91 with US-trained model.

The rearrangement links TRBV5-6 to TRBJ1-2; D possibly corresponds to TRBD1 (6 bases). This receptor was identified in an adult in good health and CMV-seronegative. Sequencing was carried out using memory CD4+ T cells from blood. The CDR3 nucleotides read TGTGCCAGCAGCTTGGCCGGGGGGGCTGGCTACACCTTC. This codes for CASSLAGGAGYTF.